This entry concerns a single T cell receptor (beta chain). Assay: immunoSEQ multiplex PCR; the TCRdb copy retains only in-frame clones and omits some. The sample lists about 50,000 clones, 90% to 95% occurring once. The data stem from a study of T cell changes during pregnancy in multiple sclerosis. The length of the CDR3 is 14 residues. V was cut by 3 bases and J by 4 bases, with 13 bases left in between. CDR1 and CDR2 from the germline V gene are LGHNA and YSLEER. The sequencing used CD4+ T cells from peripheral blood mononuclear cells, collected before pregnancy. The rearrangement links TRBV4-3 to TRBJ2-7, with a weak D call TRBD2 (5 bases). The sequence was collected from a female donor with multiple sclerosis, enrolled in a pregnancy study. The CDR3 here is CASSQTTSGYEQYF. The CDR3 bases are TGCGCCAGCAGCCAGACCACCTCGGGGTACGAGCAGTACTTC.